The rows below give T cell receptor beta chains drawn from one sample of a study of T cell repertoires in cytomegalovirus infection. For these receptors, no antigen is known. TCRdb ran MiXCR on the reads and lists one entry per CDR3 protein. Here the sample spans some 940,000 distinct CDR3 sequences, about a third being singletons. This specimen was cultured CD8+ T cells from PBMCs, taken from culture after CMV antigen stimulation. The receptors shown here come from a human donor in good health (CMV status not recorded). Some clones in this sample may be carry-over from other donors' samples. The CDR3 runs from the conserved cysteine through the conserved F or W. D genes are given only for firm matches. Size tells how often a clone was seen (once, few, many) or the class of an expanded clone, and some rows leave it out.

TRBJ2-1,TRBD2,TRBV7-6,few,TGTGCCAGCACCCCAGGGCGGGGGGCCCCCAATGAGCAGTTCTTC,CASTPGRGAPNEQFF
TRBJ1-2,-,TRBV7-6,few,TGTGCCAGCAGCACCGGATACTATGGCTACACCTTC,CASSTGYYGYTF
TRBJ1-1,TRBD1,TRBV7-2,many,TGTGCCAGCAGCTTAGGTACAGGGGGCCTCACTGAAGCTTTCTTT,CASSLGTGGLTEAFF
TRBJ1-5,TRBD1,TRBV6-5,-,TGTGCCAGCAGTCCCGGACAGGGAAGTCTAGTCGGCAATCAGCCCCAGCATTTT,CASSPGQGSLVGNQPQHF
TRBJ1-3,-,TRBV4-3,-,TGCGCCAGCAGCCAGTCCACCGGCTCTGGAAACACCATATATTTT,CASSQSTGSGNTIYF
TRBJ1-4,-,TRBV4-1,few,TGCGCCAGTGGACTTAATGAAAAACTGTTTTTT,CASGLNEKLFF
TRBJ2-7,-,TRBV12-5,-,TGTGCTAGTGGTTCGCCTCAGGACCCGTTTGAGGAGCAGTACTTC,CASGSPQDPFEEQYF
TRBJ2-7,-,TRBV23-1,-,TGCGCCAGCGAGGAGTACGAGCAGTACTTC,CASEEYEQYF
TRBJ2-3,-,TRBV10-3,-,TGTGCCATCAGGCGCCGGGGAGAATTCACAGATACGCAGTATTTT,CAIRRRGEFTDTQYF
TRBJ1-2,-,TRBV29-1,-,TGCAGCGTTGTGGAGGGACCTAACTATGGCTACACCTTC,CSVVEGPNYGYTF
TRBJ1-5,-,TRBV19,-,TGTGCCAGTAGCTTGGGACGGGGATGGGATCAGCCCCAGCATTTT,CASSLGRGWDQPQHF
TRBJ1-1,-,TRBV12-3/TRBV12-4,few,TGTGCCAGCAGCGCAATGGGCACTGAAGCTTTCTTT,CASSAMGTEAFF
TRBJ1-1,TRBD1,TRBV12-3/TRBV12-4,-,TGTGCCAGCAGGCCGACAGGGAATGTGAACACTGAAGCTTTCTTT,CASRPTGNVNTEAFF
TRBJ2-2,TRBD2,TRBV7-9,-,TGTGCCAGCTTGGTACTAGCGGGCAACACCGGGGAGCTGTTTTTT,CASLVLAGNTGELFF
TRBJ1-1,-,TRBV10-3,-,TGTGCCATCAGAGCAGCGAACACTGAAGCTTTCTTT,CAIRAANTEAFF
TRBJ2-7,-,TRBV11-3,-,TGTGCCAGCAGCTTAGGGACACATCCCTACGAGCAGTACTTC,CASSLGTHPYEQYF
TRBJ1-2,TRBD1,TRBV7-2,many,TGTGCCAGCAGCTTAGCGAAGGACAGGGGGCTGTACTATGGCTACACCTTC,CASSLAKDRGLYYGYTF
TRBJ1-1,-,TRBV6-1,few,TGTGCCAGCAAGTACAGGGTCGTCGTGAACACTGAAGCTTTCTTT,CASKYRVVVNTEAFF
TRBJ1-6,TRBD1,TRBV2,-,TGTGCCAGCACACCCGGGACAGGGTATTCACCCCTCCACTTT,CASTPGTGYSPLHF
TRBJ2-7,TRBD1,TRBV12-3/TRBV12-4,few,TGTGCCAGCAGGGCGACCGGGACAGGGCTCCGCGAGCAGTACTTC,CASRATGTGLREQYF
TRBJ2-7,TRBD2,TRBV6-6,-,TGTGCCAGCAGGGGGAGGGAGAAGGGCAGCTCCTACGAGCAGTACTTC,CASRGREKGSSYEQYF
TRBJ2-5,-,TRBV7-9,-,TGTGCCAGCAGCCTCACGGGGGTACCCCAAGAGACCCAGTACTTC,CASSLTGVPQETQYF
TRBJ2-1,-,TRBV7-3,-,TGTGCCAGCAGCCCCGGGCCGGTCCGGGAGCAGTTCTTC,CASSPGPVREQFF
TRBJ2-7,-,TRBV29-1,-,TGCAGCGTTGAAGAAGGGGGGGCTCTAGACGAGCAGTACTTC,CSVEEGGALDEQYF
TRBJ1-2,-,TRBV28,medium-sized,TGTGCCAGCAGTATCCGACGGATCTATGGCTACACCTTC,CASSIRRIYGYTF
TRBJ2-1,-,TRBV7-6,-,TGTGCCAGCACGGCATCGGGGATGAATGAGCAGTTCTTC,CASTASGMNEQFF
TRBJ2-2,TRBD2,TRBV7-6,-,TGTGCCAGCAGTCGACTAGCGGGGGGGGGGAACACCGGGGAGCTGTTTTTT,CASSRLAGGGNTGELFF
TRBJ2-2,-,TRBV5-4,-,TGTGCCAGCAGCTTGGTCGCCCTGGGGACCGGGGAGCTGTTTTTT,CASSLVALGTGELFF
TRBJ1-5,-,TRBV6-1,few,TGTGCCAGCACCGAAGGGTTCCGACAGCCCCAGCATTTT,CASTEGFRQPQHF
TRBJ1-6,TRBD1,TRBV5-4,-,TGTGCCAGCAGCTTTACAGGGGGACCCCTCCACTTT,CASSFTGGPLHF
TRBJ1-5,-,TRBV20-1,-,TGCAGTGCTGCCCCGTTAGGCGTGGGGAGCAATCAGCCCCAGCATTTT,CSAAPLGVGSNQPQHF
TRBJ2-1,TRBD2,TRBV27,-,TGTGCCAGCAGAACTGGGGGGGGGTTAATCTCCTACAATGAGCAGTTCTTC,CASRTGGGLISYNEQFF
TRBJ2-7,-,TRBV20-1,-,TGCAGTGCTAGAGAAGGTAACGAGCAGTACTTC,CSAREGNEQYF
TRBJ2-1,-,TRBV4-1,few,TGCGCCAGCAGCCAAGGGCCCAGCCCGCCGCACTACAATGAGCAGTTCTTC,CASSQGPSPPHYNEQFF
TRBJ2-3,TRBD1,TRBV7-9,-,TGTGCCAGCAGCCTGAGACAGGGGCTTTGGGATACGCAGTATTTT,CASSLRQGLWDTQYF
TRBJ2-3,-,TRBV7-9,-,TGTGCCAGCAGCCCGGGACAAGAAAGCACAGATACGCAGTATTTT,CASSPGQESTDTQYF
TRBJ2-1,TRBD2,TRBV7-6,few,TGTGCCAGCAGAGGGTCTCCGGGAGGTGAGCAGTTCTTC,CASRGSPGGEQFF
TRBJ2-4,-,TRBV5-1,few,TGCGCCAGCAGCTTGGCATACGGGACCACATATTCCCTACTAGCCAAAAACATTCAGTACTTC,CASSLAYGTTYSLLAKNIQYF
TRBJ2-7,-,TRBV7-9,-,TGTGCCAGCAGCTCCAAGGTAGCGTCCTACGAGCAGTACTTC,CASSSKVASYEQYF
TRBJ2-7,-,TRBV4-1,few,TGCGCCAGCAGCCAAGTAGGGACAAGTTCGGTAAACGAGCAGTACTTC,CASSQVGTSSVNEQYF
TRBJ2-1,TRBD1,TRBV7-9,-,TGTGCCAGCCCCCGGGGGACAGGACTCGGTGAGCAGTTCTTC,CASPRGTGLGEQFF
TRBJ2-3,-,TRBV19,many,TGTGCCAGTAGTATCCGGGGTGGGAGGAGGACAGATACGCAGTATTTT,CASSIRGGRRTDTQYF
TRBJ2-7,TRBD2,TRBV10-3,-,TGTGCCATCAGGGGGGGGACCCCTCGCATCTACGAGCAGTACTTC,CAIRGGTPRIYEQYF
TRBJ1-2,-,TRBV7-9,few,TGTGCCAGCAGCCCGAATAAGACATCTGGCTACACCTTC,CASSPNKTSGYTF
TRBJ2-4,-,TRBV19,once,TGTGCCAGTAGAAACAAGACAGGGAGGGCGGGAAACATTCAGTACTTC,CASRNKTGRAGNIQYF
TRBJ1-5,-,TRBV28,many,TGTGCCAGCAGTTTGGCTCAGCCCCAGCATTTT,CASSLAQPQHF